The 5 T cell receptor beta chains presented below share a single source sample, sequenced in a study of vaccination and CD4 T cells after COVID-19. These TCRs' antigens remain unknown. Oncomine TCR Beta short-read sequencing was applied to DNA from cultured CD4+ T cells. TCRdb reprocessed the PCR reads via MiXCR and lists one record per CDR3 protein. Altogether about 22,000 distinct CDR3 sequences are present, about 31% being singletons, with the ten largest covering about an eighth. Time point: late sampling 161 to 241 days after vaccination in a few convalescent patients. The treatment denotes: 10-day PBMC culture with coronavirus spike peptide pools or control peptides (ViraFEST assay). This sample comprised CD4+ T cells from blood, cultured in vitro, obtained about 7 months after SARS-CoV-2 vaccination. Source of these receptors: a human donor who had recovered from COVID-19.

The chain uses TRBV2 and TRBJ2-5; TRBD1 is a possible D gene (6 bases). Trimming took off 3 bases at V and 3 bases at J, with 8 bases between the two ends. Germline assignment: CDR1 SNHLY and CDR2 FYNNEI. This CDR3 spans 13 amino acids. This chain's CDR3 is CASSENREETQYF. The CDR3, as DNA: TGTGCCAGCAGTGAGAACAGGGAAGAGACCCAGTACTTC.

About this clonotype: One end of the junction is discordant with germline, which a read error may explain. The gene calls are TRBV5-1 and TRBJ2-3, with D perhaps matching TRBD1 (6 bases). Per the germline V gene, CDR1 is SGHRS and CDR2 is YFSETQ. The CDR3 totals 15 residues. The CDR3 DNA sequence: TGCGCCAGCAGCTTGAGGGACACGGGCACGGATACGCAGTATTTT. Its protein product is CASSLRDTGTDTQYF.

With regard to this clonotype: One end of the junction varies from germline; a read error may be responsible. The genes are TRBV7-2 and TRBJ1-5, with TRBD1 as a possible D gene (5 bases). The CDR3 extends over 13 amino acids. In germline, CDR1 is SGHTA, CDR2 FQGNSA. The CDR3 is CASSLGRAQLQHF. The CDR3 bases are TGTGCCAGCAGCTTAGGCAGGGCTCAGCTCCAGCATTTT.

This clonotype is categorized as medium-sized (0.01 to 0.1%). The chain uses TRBV7-9 and TRBJ1-1, with 7 bases aligning to TRBD1. This CDR3 contains 15 residues. Germline V gives CDR1 SEHNR, CDR2 FQNEAQ (reference sequence). The ends lost 6 bases at V and 1 base at J; junction bases unmatched: 8. CDR3 sequence reads: CASRPREGANTEAFF. The CDR3 nucleotides read TGTGCCAGCAGACCTAGGGAGGGGGCGAACACTGAAGCTTTCTTT.

The rearrangement links TRBV18 to TRBJ2-1, with D perhaps matching TRBD2 (6 bases). Germline V CDR1 and CDR2: KGHSH, LQKENI. The CDR3 spans 15 residues. V was trimmed by 8 bases and J by 4 bases, leaving 18 bases between them. The CDR3 is CASHTVGRDYNEQFF. CDR3 sequence (DNA): TGTGCCAGCCACACAGTGGGGCGGGATTACAATGAGCAGTTCTTC.